The 12 T cell receptor beta chains presented below share a single source sample, sequenced in a study of CD8+ T cells in alopecia areata (dated by TCRdb to between 2018 and 2020). Taken with the paper, the label for time point translates to: 4 weeks on oral tofacitinib. The meaning of the sample's treatment or condition label: oral pan-JAK inhibitor, 5-10 mg twice daily. The receptor library was made with the immunoSEQ multiplex PCR assay. RNA was extracted from all samples and reverse transcribed into cDNA, which served as template for TCR sequencing. The clones in this table, taken by TCRdb from immuneACCESS, are in-frame only. Not every clone is retained; where verified, under half of the shortfall comes from an unresolved V gene, and the cause of the rest is unknown. This sample gives 200,000 to 250,000 clones in total; more than 45% of them show up just once. Roughly 1.5% of the sample rests with the top ten.

Material: CD4+ T cells sorted from blood, obtained at week 4, from a patient treated with tofacitinib. The receptors here all came from a human donor with alopecia areata.

This clone was observed a handful of times. The chain combines TRBV18 with TRBJ2-1; TRBD1 matches 7 bases. Germline V gene lookup returns CDR1 KGHSH and CDR2 LQKENI. J lost 2 bases, V lost 3 bases, and 4 bases had no gene match. This CDR3 spans 15 amino acids. The CDR3 sequence is CASSPAGTAYNEQFF. In DNA, the CDR3 is TGTGCCAGCTCACCCGCCGGGACAGCCTACAATGAGCAGTTCTTC. The full variable domain, rest sourced from reference TRBV18 and TRBJ2-1, is NAGVMQNPRHLVRRRGQEARLRCSPMKGHSHVYWYRQLPEEGLKFMVYLQKENIIDESGMPKERFSAEFPKEGPSILRIQQVVRGDSAAYFCASSPAGTAYNEQFFGPGTRLTVL.

This clone was counted between two and nine times. The sample contains more than one DNA sequence encoding this CDR3. The chain carries TRBV29-1 and TRBJ2-3; D perhaps matches TRBD1 (5 bases). The germline gives CDR1 SQVTM, CDR2 ANQGSEA. Between the trimmed V and J ends, which lost 4 bases and 2 bases, there was a span of 10 bases. The CDR3 covers 13 residues. The DNA of the CDR3 is TGCAGCGTTGTGGGCAGGGTCACAGATACGCAGTATTTT. As protein: CSVVGRVTDTQYF.

This clone has a handful of counts. This rearrangement joins TRBV30 to TRBJ1-2; D is undetermined. V was trimmed by 3 bases and J by 6 bases, leaving 17 bases between them. The CDR3 runs 14 residues. Germline CDR1 GTSNPN, CDR2 SVGIG (reference sequence). The CDR3 protein is CAWSIQNSGDGYTF. The CDR3, as DNA: TGTGCCTGGAGCATTCAGAACTCCGGGGATGGCTACACCTTC.

J is TRBJ1-1 and V is TRBV19; TRBD1 is a possible D gene (5 bases). The CDR3 covers 15 residues. V was pared by 9 bases and J by 0 bases, with 17 bases between. The germline CDR1 and CDR2 sequences are LNHDA and SQIVND (reference sequence). The CDR3 region is CASREGRELNTEAFF. CDR3 DNA: TGTGCCAGCAGGGAGGGAAGAGAGTTGAACACTGAAGCTTTCTTT. Together with reference TRBV19 and TRBJ1-1, the CDR3 gives the full variable domain: DGGITQSPKYLFRKEGQNVTLSCEQNLNHDAMYWYRQDPGQGLRLIYYSQIVNDFQKGDIAEGYSVSREKKESFPLTVTSAQKNPTAFYLCASREGRELNTEAFFGQGTRLTVV.

Of note for this clone: This sample includes further DNA sequences coding for the same CDR3. The J gene is TRBJ2-5, the V gene TRBV29-1; tentative D call: TRBD2 (7 bases). V was trimmed by 4 bases and J by 5 bases, leaving 14 bases between them. Germline CDR1 reads SQVTM; CDR2 reads ANQGSEA. This CDR3 is built from 13 residues. CDR3 in DNA: TGCAGCGTTGTCGGGGGGCGAGGCGAGACCCAGTACTTC. Translated, it gives CSVVGGRGETQYF.

The CDR3 DNA reads as TGTGCCAGCAGCTTAGTTCAGGGAACAGGCTACACCTTC. It codes for CASSLVQGTGYTF. V and J are TRBV7-8 and TRBJ1-2; D might be TRBD1 (5 bases). Germline assignment: CDR1 SGHVS and CDR2 FQNEAQ. The CDR3 extends over 13 amino acids. V was trimmed by 1 base and J by 8 bases, leaving 11 bases between them.

The chain combines TRBV5-6 with TRBJ2-7, with D possibly TRBD1 on 6 matching bases. The V gene's germline CDR1 is SGHDT and CDR2 YYEEEE. The length of the CDR3 is 16 residues. V was cut by 3 bases and J by 0 bases, with 16 bases left in between. The CDR3 loop is CASSSRQAGSSYEQYF. CDR3 bases: TGTGCCAGCAGCTCCAGACAGGCCGGAAGCTCCTACGAGCAGTACTTC. The full variable domain, in which reference TRBV5-6 and TRBJ2-7 provide the parts outside the CDR3, is DAGVTQSPTHLIKTRGQQVTLRCSPKSGHDTVSWYQQALGQGPQFIFQYYEEEERQRGNFPDRFSGHQFPNYSSELNVNALLLGDSALYLCASSSRQAGSSYEQYFGPGTRLTVT.

The rearrangement joins TRBV4-1 to TRBJ1-1, with D unresolved. V lost 0 bases and J 2 bases, leaving 10 bases between the germline ends. This CDR3 has 15 residues. CDR1 and CDR2 (germline): MGHRA, YSYEKL. The CDR3 DNA follows: TGCGCCAGCAGCCAAGAGTTTATCTTCAACACTGAAGCTTTCTTT. This codes for CASSQEFIFNTEAFF.

The gene calls are TRBV7-6 and TRBJ1-6; D gene uncertain. V was pared by 2 bases and J by 6 bases, with 11 bases between. In germline, CDR1 is SGHVS, CDR2 FNYEAQ. This CDR3 is built from 15 residues. This CDR3 is CASSLREGGNSPLHF. CDR3 DNA sequence: TGTGCCAGCAGCTTACGGGAGGGCGGTAATTCACCCCTCCACTTT.

This chain uses TRBV29-1 with TRBJ2-1, with D uncertain. V was pared by 4 bases and J by 5 bases, with 9 bases between. The CDR3 runs to 12 residues. Looked up from germline, CDR1 is SQVTM and CDR2 is ANQGSEA. The chain's CDR3 is CSVASADNEQFF. The CDR3 DNA reads as TGCAGCGTTGCTTCGGCCGACAATGAGCAGTTCTTC.

This clone has only a few counts. The chain recombines TRBV5-1 with TRBJ2-7; 9 nucleotides line up with TRBD1. CDR3 length equals 14 residues. Germline CDR1 SGHRS, CDR2 YFSETQ. V shed 4 bases, J shed 3 bases, and the junction held 5 bases outside the gene matches. The CDR3 sequence: CASSARQGVYEQYF. DNA of the CDR3: TGCGCCAGCAGCGCCCGACAGGGGGTCTACGAGCAGTACTTC.

The table lists this clone with a few counts. This sample also contains other DNA sequences that code for the same CDR3. V gene TRBV6-1 combines with J gene TRBJ1-1; TRBD1 aligns across 8 bases. Trimming removed 4 bases from V and 5 bases from J; junction bases left unmatched: 3. The germline CDR1 and CDR2 sequences are MNHNS and SASEGT. The CDR3 length is 13 residues. The CDR3 reads CASSGTGRTEAFF. Written as DNA, the CDR3 is TGTGCCAGCAGTGGGACAGGGAGGACTGAAGCTTTCTTT.